The clone carrying this T cell receptor (beta chain) was seen at least ten times. Its matching antigen is unknown. By 5'RACE with 10-nucleotide random UMIs, the cDNA was made. TCRdb itself ran the 5' RACE reads through MiXCR, one entry per CDR3 protein. Of just over 30,000 distinct CDR3 sequences listed, under 6% are singletons. The CDR3 covers 18 residues. The ends lost 5 bases at V and 3 bases at J; junction bases unmatched: 17. CDR1 is SEHNR, CDR2 FQNEAQ, per germline (reference sequence). The sample belongs to a study of neurological immune-mediated disorders. Overall study findings and caveats: Private repertoires in all groups were suggested by the absence of shared CDR3 amino acid sequences among expanded clones across subjects.

Sequencing was performed on CD4+ T cells from blood. This receptor was taken from a woman in her forties or fifties in good health. The chain links TRBV7-9 to TRBJ1-2, with TRBD1 identical over 8 bases. The CDR3 sequence: CASSVLGRTGSIHYGYTF. The CDR3 DNA sequence: TGTGCCAGCAGCGTACTTGGACGGACAGGGTCCATCCACTATGGCTACACCTTC. Filled out from reference TRBV7-9 and TRBJ1-2, the complete variable domain reads DTGVSQNPRHKITKRGQNVTFRCDPISEHNRLYWYRQTLGQGPEFLTYFQNEAQLEKSRLLSDRFSAERPKGSFSTLEIQRTEQGDSAMYLCASSVLGRTGSIHYGYTFGSGTRLTVV.